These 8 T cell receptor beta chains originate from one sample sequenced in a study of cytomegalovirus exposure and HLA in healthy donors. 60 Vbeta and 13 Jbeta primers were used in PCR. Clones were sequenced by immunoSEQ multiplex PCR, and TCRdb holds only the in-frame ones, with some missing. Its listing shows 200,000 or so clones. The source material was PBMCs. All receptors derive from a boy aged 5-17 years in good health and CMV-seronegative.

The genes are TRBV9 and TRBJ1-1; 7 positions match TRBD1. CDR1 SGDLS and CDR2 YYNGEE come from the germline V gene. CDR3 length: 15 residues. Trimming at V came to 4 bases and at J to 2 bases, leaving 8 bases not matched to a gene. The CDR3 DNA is TGTGCCAGCAGCCCAACGACAGGGATAAACACTGAAGCTTTCTTT. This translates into CASSPTTGINTEAFF.

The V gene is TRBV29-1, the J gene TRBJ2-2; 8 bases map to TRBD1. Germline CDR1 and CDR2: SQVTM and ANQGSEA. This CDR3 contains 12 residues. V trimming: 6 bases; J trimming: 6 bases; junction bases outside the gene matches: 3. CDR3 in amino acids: CSVLQGAGELFF. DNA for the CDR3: TGCAGCGTCTTACAGGGGGCCGGGGAGCTGTTTTTT.

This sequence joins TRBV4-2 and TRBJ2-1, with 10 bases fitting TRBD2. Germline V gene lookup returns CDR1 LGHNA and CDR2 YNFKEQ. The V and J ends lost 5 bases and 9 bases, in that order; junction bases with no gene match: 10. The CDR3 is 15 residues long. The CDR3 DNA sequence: TGTGCCAGCAGCGATATAAGCGGGGGGGCGGGTGAGCAGTTCTTC. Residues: CASSDISGGAGEQFF.

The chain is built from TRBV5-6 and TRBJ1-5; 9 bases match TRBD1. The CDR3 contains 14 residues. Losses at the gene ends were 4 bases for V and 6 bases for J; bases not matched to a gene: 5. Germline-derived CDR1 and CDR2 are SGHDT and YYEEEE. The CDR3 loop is CASSLQGAGQPQHF. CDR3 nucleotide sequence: TGTGCCAGCAGCCTACAGGGGGCGGGTCAGCCCCAGCATTTT.

The CDR3 reads CASSFGVTEAFF. CDR3 coding DNA: TGTGCCAGCAGCTTCGGGGTCACTGAAGCTTTCTTT. This chain links TRBV13 with TRBJ1-1; D is uncertain. CDR1 and CDR2 from the germline V gene are PRHDT and FYEKMQ (reference sequence). The germline V and J ends were trimmed by 3 bases and 4 bases, with 6 bases remaining between them. The CDR3 is 12 amino acids.

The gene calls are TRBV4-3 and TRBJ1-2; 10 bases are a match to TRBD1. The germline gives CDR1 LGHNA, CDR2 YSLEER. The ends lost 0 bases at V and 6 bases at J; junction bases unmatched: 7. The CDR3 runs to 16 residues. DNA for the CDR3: TGCGCCAGCAGCCAAGAGGGACCCGGGACAGGGGATGGCTACACCTTC. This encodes CASSQEGPGTGDGYTF.

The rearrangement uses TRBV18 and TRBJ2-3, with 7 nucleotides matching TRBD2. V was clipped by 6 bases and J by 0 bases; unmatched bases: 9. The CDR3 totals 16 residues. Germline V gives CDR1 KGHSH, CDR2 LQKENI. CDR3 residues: CASSPDGTTSTDTQYF. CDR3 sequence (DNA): TGTGCCAGCTCCCCCGACGGGACTACTAGCACAGATACGCAGTATTTT. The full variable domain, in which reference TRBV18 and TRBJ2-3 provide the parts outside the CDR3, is NAGVMQNPRHLVRRRGQEARLRCSPMKGHSHVYWYRQLPEEGLKFMVYLQKENIIDESGMPKERFSAEFPKEGPSILRIQQVVRGDSAAYFCASSPDGTTSTDTQYFGPGTRLTVL.

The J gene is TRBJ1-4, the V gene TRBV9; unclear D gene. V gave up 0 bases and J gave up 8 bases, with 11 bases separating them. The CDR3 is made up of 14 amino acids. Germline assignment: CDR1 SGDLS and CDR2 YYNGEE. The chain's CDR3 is CASSVDPGREKLFF. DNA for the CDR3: TGTGCCAGCAGCGTAGACCCGGGTCGGGAAAAACTGTTTTTT.